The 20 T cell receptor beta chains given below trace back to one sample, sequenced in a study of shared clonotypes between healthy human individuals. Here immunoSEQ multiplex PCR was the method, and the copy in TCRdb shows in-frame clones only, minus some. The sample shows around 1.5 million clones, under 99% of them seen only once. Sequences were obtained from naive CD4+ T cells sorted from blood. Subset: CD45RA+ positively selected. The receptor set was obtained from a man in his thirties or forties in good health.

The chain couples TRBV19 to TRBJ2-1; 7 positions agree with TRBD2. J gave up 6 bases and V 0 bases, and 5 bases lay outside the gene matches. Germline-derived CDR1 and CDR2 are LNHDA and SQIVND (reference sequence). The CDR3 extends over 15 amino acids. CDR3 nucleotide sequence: TGTGCCAGTAGTATAGAATCCCGGACTAGCAATGAGCAGTTCTTC. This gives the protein CASSIESRTSNEQFF.

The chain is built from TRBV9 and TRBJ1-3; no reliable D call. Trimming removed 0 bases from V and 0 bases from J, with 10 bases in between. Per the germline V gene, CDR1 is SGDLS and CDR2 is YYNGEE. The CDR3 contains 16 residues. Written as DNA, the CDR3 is TGTGCCAGCAGCGTAGGCTCGATTTCCTCTGGAAACACCATATATTTT. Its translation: CASSVGSISSGNTIYF.

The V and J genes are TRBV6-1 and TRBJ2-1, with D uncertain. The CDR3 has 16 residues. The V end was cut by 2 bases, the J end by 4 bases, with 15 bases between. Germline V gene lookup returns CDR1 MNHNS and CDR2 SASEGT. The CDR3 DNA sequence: TGTGCCAGCAGTGAATACGGACGTAGGGATTACAATGAGCAGTTCTTC. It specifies CASSEYGRRDYNEQFF.

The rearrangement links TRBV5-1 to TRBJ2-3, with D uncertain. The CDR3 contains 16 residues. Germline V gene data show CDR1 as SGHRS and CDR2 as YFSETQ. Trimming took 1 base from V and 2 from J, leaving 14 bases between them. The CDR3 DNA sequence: TGCGCCAGCAGCTTGCTGGCTGCTCCTATCACAGATACGCAGTATTTT. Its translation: CASSLLAAPITDTQYF. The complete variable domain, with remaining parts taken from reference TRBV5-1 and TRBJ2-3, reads KAGVTQTPRYLIKTRGQQVTLSCSPISGHRSVSWYQQTPGQGLQFLFEYFSETQRNKGNFPGRFSGRQFSNSRSEMNVSTLELGDSALYLCASSLLAAPITDTQYFGPGTRLTVL.

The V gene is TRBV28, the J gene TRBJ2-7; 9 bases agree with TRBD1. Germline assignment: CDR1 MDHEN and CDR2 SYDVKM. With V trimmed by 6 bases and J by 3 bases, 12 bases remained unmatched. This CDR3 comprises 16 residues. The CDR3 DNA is TGTGCCAGCAGCTTGTGGGGAGGACAGGGGAGCTACGAGCAGTACTTC. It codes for CASSLWGGQGSYEQYF.

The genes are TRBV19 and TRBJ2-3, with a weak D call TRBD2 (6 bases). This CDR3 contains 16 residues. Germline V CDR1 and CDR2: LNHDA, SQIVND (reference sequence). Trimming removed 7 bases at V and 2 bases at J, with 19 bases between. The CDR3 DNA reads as TGTGCCAGTAAAGCATCTTATGGCGGGGACACAGATACGCAGTATTTT. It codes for CASKASYGGDTDTQYF.

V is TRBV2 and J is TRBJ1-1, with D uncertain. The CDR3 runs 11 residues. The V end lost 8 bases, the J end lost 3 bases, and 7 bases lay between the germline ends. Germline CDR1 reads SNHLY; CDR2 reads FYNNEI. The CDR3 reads CASRQYTEAFF. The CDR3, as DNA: TGTGCCAGCCGTCAGTACACTGAAGCTTTCTTT.

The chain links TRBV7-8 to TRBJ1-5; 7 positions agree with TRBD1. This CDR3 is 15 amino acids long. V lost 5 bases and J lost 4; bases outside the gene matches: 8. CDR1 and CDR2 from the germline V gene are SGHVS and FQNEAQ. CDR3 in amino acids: CASSPSRDSNQPQHF. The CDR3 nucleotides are TGTGCCAGCAGCCCCAGCCGGGACAGTAATCAGCCCCAGCATTTT.

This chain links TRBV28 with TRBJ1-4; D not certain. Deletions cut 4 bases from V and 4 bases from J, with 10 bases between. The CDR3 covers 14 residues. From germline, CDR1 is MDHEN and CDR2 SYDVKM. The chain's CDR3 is CASSSPVNNEKLFF. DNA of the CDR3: TGTGCCAGCAGTTCCCCCGTAAATAATGAAAAACTGTTTTTT.

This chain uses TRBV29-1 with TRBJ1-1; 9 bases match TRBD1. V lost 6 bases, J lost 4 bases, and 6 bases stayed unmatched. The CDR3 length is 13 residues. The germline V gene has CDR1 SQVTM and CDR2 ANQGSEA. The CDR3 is CSVSQGAGTEAFF. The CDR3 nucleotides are TGCAGCGTCTCACAGGGGGCCGGCACTGAAGCTTTCTTT.

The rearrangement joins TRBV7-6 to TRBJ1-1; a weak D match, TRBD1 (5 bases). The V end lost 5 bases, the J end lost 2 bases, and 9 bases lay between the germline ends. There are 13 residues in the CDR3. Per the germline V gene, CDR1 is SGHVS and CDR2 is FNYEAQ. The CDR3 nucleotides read TGTGCCAGCAGCATACAGGATAACACTGAAGCTTTCTTT. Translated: CASSIQDNTEAFF.

CDR3 nucleotides: TGTGCCAGCAGCCAAGAGCCCGGACAGGTCCACGAGCAGTACTTC. Protein product: CASSQEPGQVHEQYF. The chain links TRBV14 to TRBJ2-7; TRBD1 agrees at 7 bases. Germline V gives CDR1 SGHDN, CDR2 FVKESK. CDR3 size: 15 residues. J gave up 5 bases and V 0 bases, and 7 bases lay outside the gene matches.

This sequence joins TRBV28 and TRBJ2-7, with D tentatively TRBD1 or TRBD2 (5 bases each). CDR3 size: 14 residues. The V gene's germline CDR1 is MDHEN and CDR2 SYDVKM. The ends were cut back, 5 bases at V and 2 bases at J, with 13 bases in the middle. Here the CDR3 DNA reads TGTGCCAGCAGTCCCTTGGGACCGGCCTACGAGCAGTACTTC. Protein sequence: CASSPLGPAYEQYF. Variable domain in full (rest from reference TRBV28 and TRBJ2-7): DVKVTQSSRYLVKRTGEKVFLECVQDMDHENMFWYRQDPGLGLRLIYFSYDVKMKEKGDIPEGYSVSREKKERFSLILESASTNQTSMYLCASSPLGPAYEQYFGPGTRLTVT.

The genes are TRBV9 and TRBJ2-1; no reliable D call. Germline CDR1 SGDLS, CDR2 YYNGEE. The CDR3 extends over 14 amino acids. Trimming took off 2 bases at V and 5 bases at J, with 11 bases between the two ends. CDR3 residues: CASSVGAPNNEQFF. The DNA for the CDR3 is TGTGCCAGCAGCGTTGGCGCCCCGAACAATGAGCAGTTCTTC.

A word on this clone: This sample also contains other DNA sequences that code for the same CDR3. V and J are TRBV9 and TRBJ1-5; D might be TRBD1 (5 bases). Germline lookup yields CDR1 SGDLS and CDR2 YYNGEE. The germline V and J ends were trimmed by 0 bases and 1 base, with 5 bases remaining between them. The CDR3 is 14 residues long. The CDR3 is CASSVEGSNQPQHF. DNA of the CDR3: TGTGCCAGCAGCGTAGAGGGGAGCAATCAGCCCCAGCATTTT.

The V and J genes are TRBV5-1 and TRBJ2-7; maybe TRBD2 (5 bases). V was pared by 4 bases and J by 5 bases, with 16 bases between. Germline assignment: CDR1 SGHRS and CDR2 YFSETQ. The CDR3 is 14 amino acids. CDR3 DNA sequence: TGCGCCAGCAGCCGGCGTGGAGAGGGTGACGAGCAGTACTTC. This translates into CASSRRGEGDEQYF.

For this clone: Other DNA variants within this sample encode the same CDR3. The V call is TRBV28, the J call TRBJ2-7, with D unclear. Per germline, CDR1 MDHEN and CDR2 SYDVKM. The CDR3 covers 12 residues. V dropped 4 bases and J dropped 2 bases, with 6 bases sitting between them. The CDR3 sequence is CASSSRTYEQYF. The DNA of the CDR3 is TGTGCCAGCAGTTCGAGAACCTACGAGCAGTACTTC. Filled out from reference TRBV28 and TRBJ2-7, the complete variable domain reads DVKVTQSSRYLVKRTGEKVFLECVQDMDHENMFWYRQDPGLGLRLIYFSYDVKMKEKGDIPEGYSVSREKKERFSLILESASTNQTSMYLCASSSRTYEQYFGPGTRLTVT.

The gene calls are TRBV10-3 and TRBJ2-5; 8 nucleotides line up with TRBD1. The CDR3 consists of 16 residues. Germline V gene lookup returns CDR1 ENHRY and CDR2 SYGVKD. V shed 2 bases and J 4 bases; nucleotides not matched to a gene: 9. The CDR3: CAISETYQTGGETQYF. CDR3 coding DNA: TGTGCCATCAGTGAGACTTACCAAACAGGGGGAGAGACCCAGTACTTC.

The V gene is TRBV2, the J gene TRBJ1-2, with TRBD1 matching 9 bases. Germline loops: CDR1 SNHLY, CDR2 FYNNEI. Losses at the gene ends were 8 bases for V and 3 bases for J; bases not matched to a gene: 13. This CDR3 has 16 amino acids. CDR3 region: CASYDRGGSRYYGYTF. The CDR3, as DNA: TGTGCCAGCTACGACAGGGGGGGATCCCGTTACTATGGCTACACCTTC.

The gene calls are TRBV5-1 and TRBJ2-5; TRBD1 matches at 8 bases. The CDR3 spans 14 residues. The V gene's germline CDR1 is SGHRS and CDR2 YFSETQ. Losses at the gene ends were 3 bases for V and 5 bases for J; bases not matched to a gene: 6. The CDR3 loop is CASSYGTGEETQYF. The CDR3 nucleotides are TGCGCCAGCAGCTACGGGACAGGCGAGGAGACCCAGTACTTC.